These 4 T cell receptor beta chains were sequenced from one sample in a study of T-cell memory formation after mild COVID-19. TCRdb itself ran the 5' RACE reads through MiXCR, one entry per CDR3 protein. The repertoire has some 110,000 distinct CDR3 sequences, under 15% of them found once; the top ten carry 27%. Material: PBMCs or a T cell subset sorted from them (not recorded which). The receptors were gathered from an adult woman who had mild COVID-19 (a few samples of this study predate the infection). Cell type and time point are not known.

The rearrangement joins TRBV9 to TRBJ2-5, with TRBD1 matching 8 bases. Germline-derived CDR1 and CDR2 are SGDLS and YYNGEE. The CDR3 has 14 residues. Unmatched junction bases numbered 2, after V lost 4 bases and J lost 0 bases. CDR3 region: CASSRTGYQETQYF. CDR3 sequence (DNA): TGTGCCAGCAGCCGGACAGGGTACCAAGAGACCCAGTACTTC. The variable domain in full, completed from reference TRBV9 and TRBJ2-5, reads DSGVTQTPKHLITATGQRVTLRCSPRSGDLSVYWYQQSLDQGLQFLIQYYNGEERAKGNILERFSAQQFPDLHSELNLSSLELGDSALYFCASSRTGYQETQYFGPGTRLLVL.

This clonotype occurred a few times. The chain has TRBV24-1 and TRBJ2-2; D might be TRBD1 or TRBD2, each matching 5 bases. Trimming shortened V by 10 bases and J by 8 bases, and 16 bases separated the two germline ends. The germline V gene encodes CDR1 KGHDR and CDR2 SFDVKD. This CDR3 region has 13 residues. The CDR3 nucleotides are TGTGCCACGATGAACGGGGCGGAGGGGGAGCTGTTTTTT. It encodes CATMNGAEGELFF.

V and J are TRBV24-1 and TRBJ2-7; 9 bases are a match to TRBD1. Germline V gives CDR1 KGHDR, CDR2 SFDVKD. This CDR3 is 16 amino acids long. The ends lost 9 bases at V and 2 bases at J; junction bases unmatched: 13. The CDR3 region is CATGPGPDRGPYEQYF. The CDR3 coding sequence is TGTGCCACCGGCCCAGGCCCGGACAGGGGCCCCTACGAGCAGTACTTC.

This clonotype was counted only a few times. The gene calls are TRBV20-1 and TRBJ2-7, with D perhaps TRBD2 (6 bases). The CDR3 length is 17 residues. Germline-derived CDR1 and CDR2 are DFQATT and SNEGSKA (reference sequence). V was shortened by 0 bases and J by 0 bases, with 18 bases between the two germline ends. The CDR3 bases are TGCAGTGCTAGAGATTTCGCCGGGGGTGTTTACTCCTACGAGCAGTACTTC. It yields the protein CSARDFAGGVYSYEQYF.